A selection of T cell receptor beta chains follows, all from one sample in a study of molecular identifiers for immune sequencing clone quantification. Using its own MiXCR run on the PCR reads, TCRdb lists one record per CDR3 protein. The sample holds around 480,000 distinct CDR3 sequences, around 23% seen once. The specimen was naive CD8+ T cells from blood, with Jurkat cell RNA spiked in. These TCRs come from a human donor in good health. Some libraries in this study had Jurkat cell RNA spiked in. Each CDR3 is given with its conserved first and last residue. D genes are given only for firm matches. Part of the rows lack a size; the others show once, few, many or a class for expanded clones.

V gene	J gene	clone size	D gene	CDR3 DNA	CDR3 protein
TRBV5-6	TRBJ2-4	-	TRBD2	TGTGCCAGCAGCTTGGGACTAGCCAATAACATTCAGTACTTC	CASSLGLANNIQYF
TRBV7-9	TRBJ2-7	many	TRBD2	TGTGCCAGCAGCCCAAGGACTAGCGGGGTTTCCTACGAGCAGTACTTC	CASSPRTSGVSYEQYF
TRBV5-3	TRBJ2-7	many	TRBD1	TGTGCCAGCAGCTTGGGGACAGGGTTCTACGAGCAGTACTTC	CASSLGTGFYEQYF
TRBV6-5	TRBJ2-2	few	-	TGTGCCAGCAGCCTGGACATACTCAACACCGGGGAGCTGTTTTTT	CASSLDILNTGELFF
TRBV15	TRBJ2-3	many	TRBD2	TGTGCCACCAGCAGAGATAAAGCTAGCGGGGAGCCTACGAATACGCAGTATTTT	CATSRDKASGEPTNTQYF
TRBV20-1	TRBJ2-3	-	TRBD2	TGCAGCTTGGGACTAGCGGGGCGCACAGATACGCAGTATTTT	CSLGLAGRTDTQYF
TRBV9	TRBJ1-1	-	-	TGTGCCAGCAGCCCAAGCCACTTCGGGATGGGTACTGAAGCTTTCTTT	CASSPSHFGMGTEAFF
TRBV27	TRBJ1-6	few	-	TGTGCCAGCAGTTTTTCCGGCGGTTCACCCCTCCACTTT	CASSFSGGSPLHF
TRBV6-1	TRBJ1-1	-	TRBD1	TGTGCCAGCAGTGAAGCGGTCAGGGGGGGCACTGAAGCTTTCTTT	CASSEAVRGGTEAFF
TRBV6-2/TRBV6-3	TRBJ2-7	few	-	TGTGCCAGCAATGACTACGGCCACGAGCAGTACTTC	CASNDYGHEQYF
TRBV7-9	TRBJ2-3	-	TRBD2	TGTGCCCGCAGCTGGGGGGGGGGAGGCACAGATAGGCAGTATTTT	CARSWGGGGTDRQYF
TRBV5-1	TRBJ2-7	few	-	TGCGCCAGCAGCAGCGGGACAGGTATCTCCCAGCAGTACTTC	CASSSGTGISQQYF
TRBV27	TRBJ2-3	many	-	TGTGCCAGCAGTTTGGTGTTGGTCCAGGGCACAGATACGCAGTATTTT	CASSLVLVQGTDTQYF
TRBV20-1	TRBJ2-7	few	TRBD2	TGCAGTGCTACCCCCCGAAGGACTAGCGTCTTCTACGAGCAGTACTTC	CSATPRRTSVFYEQYF
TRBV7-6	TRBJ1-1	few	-	TGTGCCAGCAGCTTAAATCAGGCAGGGGCAGCTTTCTTT	CASSLNQAGAAFF
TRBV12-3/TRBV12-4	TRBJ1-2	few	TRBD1	TGTGCCAGCAGTCTCGGACAGGGAGACTATGGCTACACCTTC	CASSLGQGDYGYTF
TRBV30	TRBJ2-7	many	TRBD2	TGTGCCTGGACACCGGGACTACGAGTTCGCTCCTACGAGCAGTACTTC	CAWTPGLRVRSYEQYF
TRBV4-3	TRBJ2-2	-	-	TGCGCCAGCAGCCAAGAAGAGCGGGAGCTGTTTTTT	CASSQEERELFF
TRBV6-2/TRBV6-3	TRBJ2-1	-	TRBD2	TGTGCCAGCACCCTAAGCGGGAGTAGTGGGAATGAGCAGTTCTTC	CASTLSGSSGNEQFF
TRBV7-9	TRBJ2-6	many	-	TGTGCCAGCAGCCCACCCCTGGGCCCTGGGGCCAACGTCCTGACTTTC	CASSPPLGPGANVLTF